Listed below are T cell receptor beta chains from one sample, sequenced in a study of T cell repertoires in cytomegalovirus infection. TCRdb redid the calling of the reads with MiXCR, one entry per CDR3 protein. Among around 450,000 distinct CDR3 sequences, approximately 31% were seen once, and the ten largest hold around 15%. The sequenced sample was PBMCs. These receptors all stem from a human donor in good health (CMV status not recorded). Some clones in this sample may be carry-over from other donors' samples. Each CDR3 is given with its conserved first and last residue. D genes are given only for firm matches.

TRBV3-1	TRBJ1-1	-	CASSQPMGLLGRNTEAFF
TRBV20-1	TRBJ1-1	-	CSARGPQGLVTEAFF
TRBV7-6	TRBJ1-3	TRBD1	CASSPSRDRGGGGNTIYF
TRBV6-1	TRBJ2-7	TRBD1	CASSSLDRGPYEQYF
TRBV7-2	TRBJ2-7	TRBD1	CASSLAPGTGGYEQYF
TRBV7-6	TRBJ2-3	-	CASGPGGGTDTQYF
TRBV20-1	TRBJ1-3	-	CSARQSGNTIYF
TRBV4-2	TRBJ2-2	-	CASSHGGTENTGELFF
TRBV20-1	TRBJ1-2	-	CSAREVLNYGYTF
TRBV29-1	TRBJ2-4	TRBD1	CSVAMGQKNIQYF
TRBV19	TRBJ2-4	-	CAGNRVDKNIQYF
TRBV7-2	TRBJ2-3	-	CASRRTDTQYF
TRBV19	TRBJ1-6	-	CASSRLGGDSPLHF
TRBV6-2/TRBV6-3	TRBJ1-2	-	CASRKEGLNGYTF
TRBV19	TRBJ1-1	-	CASNGEGVREAFF
TRBV7-2	TRBJ2-1	-	CASSPSRVEEQFF
TRBV18	TRBJ2-5	-	CASSPLSGAFGETQYF
TRBV19	TRBJ2-3	-	CASSIRGTTDTQYF
TRBV6-1	TRBJ2-1	-	CASAQVPYNEQFF
TRBV4-1	TRBJ2-7	TRBD2	CARSQALGGTYEQYF
TRBV11-2	TRBJ2-3	TRBD2	CASSRGSLAGGTDTQYF
TRBV6-8	TRBJ1-1	-	CASTRIGTMNTEAFF
TRBV12-3/TRBV12-4	TRBJ1-1	-	CASSLEGVNTDALF
TRBV6-6	TRBJ1-6	TRBD1	CASSRAAGGLVADNSPLHF
TRBV7-8	TRBJ2-2	TRBD2	CASNQREGTGELFF